The clone carrying this T cell receptor (beta chain) occurred a few times. Its antigen is currently unknown. Trimming removed 3 bases from V and 0 bases from J; junction bases left unmatched: 15. CDR3 size: 20 residues. Per the germline V gene, CDR1 is SGHTA and CDR2 is FQGNSA. This sample is drawn from a study of response to subunit inactivated influenza vaccine. Study outcomes and limitations: The authors proposed limited new T cell recruitment per seasonal influenza vaccination.

TCRdb analysed the RT-PCR reads with MiXCR anew, one entry per CDR3 protein. The sample consists of about 780,000 distinct CDR3 sequences, approximately 18% of them appearing once. The rearrangement joins TRBV7-2 to TRBJ1-4, with 8 bases matching TRBD1. The sequence was collected from a man between 45 and 60 years old who received an inactivated influenza vaccine. This sample comprised PBMCs from blood, obtained roughly 5 days after vaccination. CDR3 coding DNA: TGTGCCAGCAGCTTTGCAGGGGGCGGTGGTCCTCGGACAACTAATGAAAAACTGTTTTTT. Its protein is CASSFAGGGGPRTTNEKLFF.